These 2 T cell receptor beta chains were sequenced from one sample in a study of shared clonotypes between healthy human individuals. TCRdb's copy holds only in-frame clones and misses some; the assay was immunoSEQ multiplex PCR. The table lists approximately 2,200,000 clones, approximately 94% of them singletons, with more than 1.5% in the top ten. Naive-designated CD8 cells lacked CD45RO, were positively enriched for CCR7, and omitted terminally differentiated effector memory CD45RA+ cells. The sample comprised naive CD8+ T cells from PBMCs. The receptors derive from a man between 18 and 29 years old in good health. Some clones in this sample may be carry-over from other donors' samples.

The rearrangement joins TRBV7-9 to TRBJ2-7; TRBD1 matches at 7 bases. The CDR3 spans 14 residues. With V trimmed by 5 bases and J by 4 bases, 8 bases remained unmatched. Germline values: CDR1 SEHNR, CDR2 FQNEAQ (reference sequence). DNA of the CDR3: TGTGCCAGCAGCCCCGGGACAGCCGATTACGAGCAGTACTTC. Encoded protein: CASSPGTADYEQYF.

CDR3 nucleotide sequence: TGTGCCAGCAGCTACCCTAGCGGGGGGCTCAATGAGCAGTTCTTC. Its protein product is CASSYPSGGLNEQFF. The rearrangement joins TRBV13 to TRBJ2-1; 11 nucleotides line up with TRBD2. Germline values: CDR1 PRHDT, CDR2 FYEKMQ (reference sequence). This CDR3 contains 15 residues. Germline trimming cut 4 bases from V and 6 bases from J; bases unmatched to any gene: 5.